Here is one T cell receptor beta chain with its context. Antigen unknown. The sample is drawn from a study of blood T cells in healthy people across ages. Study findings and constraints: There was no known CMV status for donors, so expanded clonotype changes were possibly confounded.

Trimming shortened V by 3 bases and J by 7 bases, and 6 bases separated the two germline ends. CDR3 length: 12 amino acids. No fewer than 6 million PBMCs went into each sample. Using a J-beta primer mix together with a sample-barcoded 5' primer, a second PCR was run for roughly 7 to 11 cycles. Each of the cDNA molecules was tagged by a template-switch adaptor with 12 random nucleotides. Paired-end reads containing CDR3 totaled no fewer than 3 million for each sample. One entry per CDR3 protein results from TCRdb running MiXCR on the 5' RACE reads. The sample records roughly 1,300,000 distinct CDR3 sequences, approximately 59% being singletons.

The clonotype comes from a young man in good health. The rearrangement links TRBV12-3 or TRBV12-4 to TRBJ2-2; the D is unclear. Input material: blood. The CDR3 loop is CASSFEVGELFF. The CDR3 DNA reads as TGTGCCAGCAGTTTCGAGGTCGGGGAGCTGTTTTTT.